One and the same sample provided the 25 T cell receptor beta chains below, sequenced in a study of blood T cell repertoires in COVID-19. Profiled with immunoSEQ multiplex PCR; TCRdb holds only in-frame clones, not every one. The repertoire consists of roughly 180,000 clones, with 70% to 80% occurring once and the leading ten covering 8.1%. Sequencing input: peripheral blood. The receptors derive from a woman aged 60-70 years with COVID-19, enrolled during active disease.

The chain links TRBV28 to TRBJ2-3, with 7 bases identical to TRBD2. Losses at the gene ends were 3 bases for V and 0 bases for J; bases not matched to a gene: 6. The CDR3 runs 16 residues. The germline CDR1 and CDR2 sequences are MDHEN and SYDVKM. In DNA, the CDR3 is TGTGCCAGCAGTTTCCGAGGGACTATGAGCACAGATACGCAGTATTTT. It specifies CASSFRGTMSTDTQYF. Combining the CDR3 with reference TRBV28 and TRBJ2-3 gives the whole variable domain DVKVTQSSRYLVKRTGEKVFLECVQDMDHENMFWYRQDPGLGLRLIYFSYDVKMKEKGDIPEGYSVSREKKERFSLILESASTNQTSMYLCASSFRGTMSTDTQYFGPGTRLTVL.

This clone was seen only once. The chain joins TRBV19 to TRBJ1-5, with 7 positions matching TRBD1. The CDR3 is made up of 16 amino acids. Trimming cost V 4 bases and J 0 bases; bases outside gene matches: 6. The germline V gene has CDR1 LNHDA and CDR2 SQIVND (reference sequence). In nucleotides, the CDR3 is TGTGCCAGTAGTACCCCGGGACAGCTTAGCAATCAGCCCCAGCATTTT. Translation: CASSTPGQLSNQPQHF.

The CDR3 DNA sequence: TGTGCCAGCAGTCAACAGGGGACCGGGGAGCTGTTTTTT. Its protein product is CASSQQGTGELFF. The rearrangement links TRBV3-1 (or the pseudogene TRBV3-2) to TRBJ2-2, with 7 bases identical to TRBD1. This CDR3 region has 13 residues. Germline V CDR1 and CDR2: LGHDT, YNNKEL (reference sequence). V dropped 6 bases and J dropped 5; count of bases not matched to a gene: 3.

The chain links TRBV5-1 to TRBJ2-3; 10 bases map to TRBD2. The germline gives CDR1 SGHRS, CDR2 YFSETQ. The CDR3 is 14 residues long. Trimming cost V 6 bases and J 5 bases; bases outside gene matches: 6. As DNA, the CDR3 is TGCGCCAGCAAAAGCGGGGGGGCAAAAGATACGCAGTATTTT. It encodes CASKSGGAKDTQYF. The variable domain in full, with the rest retrieved from reference TRBV5-1 and TRBJ2-3, is KAGVTQTPRYLIKTRGQQVTLSCSPISGHRSVSWYQQTPGQGLQFLFEYFSETQRNKGNFPGRFSGRQFSNSRSEMNVSTLELGDSALYLCASKSGGAKDTQYFGPGTRLTVL.

The chain employs TRBV27 and TRBJ1-6; the D gene is possibly TRBD1 (5 bases). Trimming took 0 bases from V and 0 from J, leaving 9 bases between them. Germline values: CDR1 MNHEY, CDR2 SMNVEV (reference sequence). CDR3 length: 17 residues. This CDR3 reads CASSLSGVSSYNSPLHF. CDR3 sequence (DNA): TGTGCCAGCAGTTTATCAGGGGTCAGCTCCTATAATTCACCCCTCCACTTT.

The chain uses TRBV6-1 and TRBJ2-3, with TRBD2 matching over 9 bases. The V and J ends lost 4 bases and 0 bases, in that order; junction bases with no gene match: 5. There are 16 residues in the CDR3. Per germline, CDR1 MNHNS and CDR2 SASEGT. CDR3 residues: CASSVRGRESTDTQYF. CDR3 bases: TGTGCCAGCAGTGTTCGCGGGAGGGAAAGCACAGATACGCAGTATTTT.

V and J are TRBV29-1 and TRBJ1-1; possible D gene TRBD1, 5 bases. This CDR3 region has 11 residues. CDR1 and CDR2 from the germline V gene are SQVTM and ANQGSEA. V lost 3 bases and J lost 5, with 7 bases in between. CDR3 residues: CSVDRDTEAFF. The CDR3 DNA reads as TGCAGCGTTGACAGGGATACTGAAGCTTTCTTT.

The chain recombines TRBV19 with TRBJ2-5, with TRBD1 matching 10 bases. This CDR3 has 15 residues. The ends lost 5 bases at V and 4 bases at J; junction bases unmatched: 7. The germline V gene has CDR1 LNHDA and CDR2 SQIVND (reference sequence). The DNA for the CDR3 is TGTGCCAGTAGTTACGGGACAGGGGCTGGAGAGACCCAGTACTTC. Its protein is CASSYGTGAGETQYF. Looking up the rest from reference TRBV19 and TRBJ2-5 gives the full variable domain: DGGITQSPKYLFRKEGQNVTLSCEQNLNHDAMYWYRQDPGQGLRLIYYSQIVNDFQKGDIAEGYSVSREKKESFPLTVTSAQKNPTAFYLCASSYGTGAGETQYFGPGTRLLVL.

The chain combines TRBV28 with TRBJ1-4, with 9 positions matching TRBD1. This CDR3 has 14 residues. Germline CDR1 reads MDHEN; CDR2 reads SYDVKM. Losses at the gene ends were 5 bases for V and 6 bases for J; bases not matched to a gene: 4. CDR3 DNA sequence: TGTGCCAGCAGTGACAGGGGGAAGGATGAAAAACTGTTTTTT. Translation: CASSDRGKDEKLFF.

The V and J genes are TRBV5-6 and TRBJ2-3; 8 bases match TRBD1. The length of the CDR3 is 15 residues. CDR1 is SGHDT, CDR2 YYEEEE, per germline. The V and J ends lost 4 bases and 1 base, in that order; junction bases with no gene match: 5. The CDR3 DNA sequence: TGTGCCAGCAGCCCCCCGGGACAGGGCACAGATACGCAGTATTTT. The encoded protein is CASSPPGQGTDTQYF.

This clone was counted at least ten times. The rearrangement uses TRBV19 and TRBJ1-5, with D possibly being TRBD1 (5 bases). CDR3 size: 14 residues. Trimming took 2 bases from V and 2 from J, leaving 7 bases between them. Germline loops: CDR1 LNHDA, CDR2 SQIVND (reference sequence). Here the CDR3 reads CASSIQGRNQPQHF. The CDR3 DNA is TGTGCCAGTAGTATACAGGGCCGCAATCAGCCCCAGCATTTT.

The chain joins TRBV11-3 to TRBJ2-1, with TRBD2 matching 8 bases. J lost 3 bases, V lost 5 bases, and 9 bases had no gene match. Germline V gene data show CDR1 as SGHNT and CDR2 as YENEEA. This CDR3 comprises 16 residues. Here the CDR3 reads CASSQFTSGGYNEQFF. CDR3 DNA sequence: TGTGCCAGCAGCCAATTTACTAGCGGAGGCTACAATGAGCAGTTCTTC. Variable domain in full (rest from reference TRBV11-3 and TRBJ2-1): EAGVVQSPRYKIIEKKQPVAFWCNPISGHNTLYWYLQNLGQGPELLIRYENEEAVDDSQLPKDRFSAERLKGVDSTLKIQPAELGDSAVYLCASSQFTSGGYNEQFFGPGTRLTVL.

The chain has TRBV28 and TRBJ2-2; perhaps TRBD1 as D (6 bases). V was clipped by 2 bases and J by 1 base, with 11 bases between them. The CDR3 length is 16 residues. The germline V gene has CDR1 MDHEN and CDR2 SYDVKM. CDR3 in amino acids: CASSLLGTQNTGELFF. The CDR3 DNA sequence: TGTGCCAGCAGTTTACTGGGGACACAGAACACCGGGGAGCTGTTTTTT.

This clone was detected a few times. The chain carries TRBV7-8 and TRBJ2-7; 13 bases are a match to TRBD2. The CDR3 covers 15 residues. The junction had 3 bases not matched to a gene; V was cut back by 5 bases and J by 2 bases. Germline V gives CDR1 SGHVS, CDR2 FQNEAQ. The CDR3 is CASSPTSGRAYEQYF. In DNA form, the CDR3 reads TGTGCCAGCAGCCCAACTAGCGGGAGGGCCTACGAGCAGTACTTC.

V is TRBV19 and J is TRBJ2-6, with D maybe TRBD2 (7 bases). The V gene's germline CDR1 is LNHDA and CDR2 SQIVND (reference sequence). The CDR3 is 14 residues long. V dropped 10 bases and J dropped 0 bases, with 10 bases sitting between them. The CDR3 region is CATGGPSGANVLTF. DNA of the CDR3: TGTGCCACCGGGGGGCCCTCTGGGGCCAACGTCCTGACTTTC.

This chain joins TRBV27 and TRBJ2-3; D uncertain. V gave up 2 bases and J gave up 0 bases, with 6 bases separating them. The CDR3 runs to 14 residues. Germline CDR1 MNHEY, CDR2 SMNVEV (reference sequence). The CDR3 sequence is CASSLTLSTDTQYF. For the CDR3, the DNA is TGTGCCAGCAGTTTAACCCTAAGCACAGATACGCAGTATTTT.

V and J are TRBV5-4 and TRBJ2-3; D might be TRBD2 (5 bases). The germline V and J ends were trimmed by 1 base and 3 bases, with 12 bases remaining between them. Germline V gene data show CDR1 as SGHNT and CDR2 as YYREEE (reference sequence). The CDR3 contains 15 residues. The chain's CDR3 is CASSLNSRGTDTQYF. CDR3 nucleotide sequence: TGTGCCAGCAGCTTGAATTCCCGCGGGACAGATACGCAGTATTTT. Variable domain in full (rest from reference TRBV5-4 and TRBJ2-3): ETGVTQSPTHLIKTRGQQVTLRCSSQSGHNTVSWYQQALGQGPQFIFQYYREEENGRGNFPPRFSGLQFPNYSSELNVNALELDDSALYLCASSLNSRGTDTQYFGPGTRLTVL.

This clone was observed a handful of times. The genes are TRBV30 and TRBJ1-6, with D possibly being TRBD1 (6 bases). The CDR3 consists of 13 residues. The germline V gene encodes CDR1 GTSNPN and CDR2 SVGIG (reference sequence). Trimming shortened V by 6 bases and J by 7 bases, and 13 bases separated the two germline ends. The CDR3 DNA reads TGTGCCTGCCAGGGGTCGGGAAATTCACCCCTCCACTTT. Protein product: CACQGSGNSPLHF.

This chain joins TRBV19 and TRBJ2-7; tentative D call: TRBD2 (5 bases). Trimming cost V 8 bases and J 7 bases, with 15 bases left between them. Germline values: CDR1 LNHDA, CDR2 SQIVND (reference sequence). This CDR3 spans 12 amino acids. The CDR3 DNA is TGTGCCAGTTCTAGCTCCCGAGGTGAGCAGTACGTC. Amino acid sequence: CASSSSRGEQYV.

The chain recombines TRBV11-1 with TRBJ2-2; a weak D match, TRBD1 (6 bases). The CDR3 runs 14 residues. In germline, CDR1 is SGHAT, CDR2 FQDESV (reference sequence). V lost 3 bases, J lost 1 base, and 6 bases lay in between. The CDR3 loop is CASSLDRNTGELFF. The CDR3 DNA sequence: TGTGCCAGCAGCTTGGACAGGAACACCGGGGAGCTGTTTTTT.

The gene calls are TRBV4-1 and TRBJ2-7; D gene ambiguous. Germline CDR1 is MGHRA and CDR2 is YSYEKL. This CDR3 contains 14 residues. V was trimmed by 3 bases and J by 2 bases, leaving 11 bases between them. DNA of the CDR3: TGCGCCAGCAGCCAGAATCTCGGTCCCTACGAGCAGTACGTC. Residues: CASSQNLGPYEQYV.

The chain is built from TRBV9 and TRBJ1-2; 7 positions agree with TRBD1. With 7 bases clipped from V and 6 bases from J, the junction kept 6 bases outside the gene matches. The CDR3 is 12 residues long. CDR1 and CDR2 (germline): SGDLS, YYNGEE. Here the CDR3 reads CASGGTADGYTF. In nucleotides, the CDR3 is TGTGCCAGCGGAGGGACAGCCGATGGCTACACCTTC.

The chain links TRBV11-3 to TRBJ2-1; D may be TRBD1 (6 bases). Germline lookup yields CDR1 SGHNT and CDR2 YENEEA. The V gene lost 5 bases and the J gene lost 3 bases, with 20 bases spanning the gap. CDR3 length: 17 residues. The CDR3 spells CASSLAPMTGGYNEQFF. CDR3 DNA: TGTGCCAGCAGCCTAGCTCCGATGACAGGAGGCTACAATGAGCAGTTCTTC.

V and J are TRBV3-1 (or the pseudogene TRBV3-2) and TRBJ1-5; 9 bases are a match to TRBD1. Germline CDR1 reads LGHDT; CDR2 reads YNNKEL (reference sequence). The CDR3 runs 15 residues. With V trimmed by 4 bases and J by 6 bases, 7 bases remained unmatched. CDR3 region: CASSPTGGGGQPQHF. The DNA for the CDR3 is TGTGCCAGCAGCCCAACAGGGGGCGGAGGTCAGCCCCAGCATTTT.

The chain has TRBV19 and TRBJ2-1, with D possibly TRBD2 on 5 matching bases. This CDR3 is 16 amino acids long. V lost 1 base to trimming and J lost 0 bases, with 10 bases between them. Per germline, CDR1 LNHDA and CDR2 SQIVND (reference sequence). CDR3 sequence: CASSIASGSSYNEQFF. CDR3 coding DNA: TGTGCCAGTAGTATAGCGAGCGGAAGCTCCTACAATGAGCAGTTCTTC.